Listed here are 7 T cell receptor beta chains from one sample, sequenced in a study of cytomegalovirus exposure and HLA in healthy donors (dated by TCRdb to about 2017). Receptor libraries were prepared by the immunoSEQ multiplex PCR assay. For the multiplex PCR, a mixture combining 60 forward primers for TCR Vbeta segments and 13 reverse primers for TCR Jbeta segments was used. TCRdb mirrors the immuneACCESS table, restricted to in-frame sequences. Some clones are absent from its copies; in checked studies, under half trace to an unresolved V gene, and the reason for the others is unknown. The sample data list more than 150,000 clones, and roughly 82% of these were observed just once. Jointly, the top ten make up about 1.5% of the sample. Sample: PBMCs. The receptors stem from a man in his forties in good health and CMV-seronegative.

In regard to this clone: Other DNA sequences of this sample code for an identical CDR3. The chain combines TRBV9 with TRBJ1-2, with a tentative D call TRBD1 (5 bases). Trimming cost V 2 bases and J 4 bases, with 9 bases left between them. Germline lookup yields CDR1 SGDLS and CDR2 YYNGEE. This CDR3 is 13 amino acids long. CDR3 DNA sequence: TGTGCCAGCAGCGTGGGGGGAACCTATGGCTACACCTTC. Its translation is CASSVGGTYGYTF.

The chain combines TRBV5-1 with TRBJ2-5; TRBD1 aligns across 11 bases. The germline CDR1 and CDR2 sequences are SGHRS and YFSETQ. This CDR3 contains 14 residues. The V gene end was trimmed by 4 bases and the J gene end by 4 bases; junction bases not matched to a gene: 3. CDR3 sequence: CASSRDRGSETQYF. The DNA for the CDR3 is TGCGCCAGCAGCAGGGACAGGGGGTCAGAGACCCAGTACTTC.

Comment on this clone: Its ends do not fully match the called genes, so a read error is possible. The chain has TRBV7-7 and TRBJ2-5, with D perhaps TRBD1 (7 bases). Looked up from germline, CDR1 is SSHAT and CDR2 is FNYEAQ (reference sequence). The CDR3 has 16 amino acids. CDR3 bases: TGTGCTAGCAGCTTAGCCGGCAGGGGGAGGCAAGAGACCCAGTACTTC. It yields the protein CASSLAGRGRQETQYF. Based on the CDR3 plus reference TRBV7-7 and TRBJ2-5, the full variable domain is GAGVSQSPRYKVTKRGQDVTLRCDPISSHATLYWYQQALGQGPEFLTYFNYEAQPDKSGLPSDRFSAERPEGSISTLTIQRTEQRDSAMYRCASSLAGRGRQETQYFGPGTRLLVL.

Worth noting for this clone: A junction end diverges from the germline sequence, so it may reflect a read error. The CDR3 region is CASSLAGGAGEKLFF. The CDR3 region has the DNA TGTGCTAGCAGCTTAGCGGGGGGGGCAGGGGAAAAACTGTTTTTT. The chain carries TRBV7-7 and TRBJ1-4, with D perhaps TRBD1 (6 bases). CDR3 size: 15 residues. Germline CDR1 reads SSHAT; CDR2 reads FNYEAQ (reference sequence).

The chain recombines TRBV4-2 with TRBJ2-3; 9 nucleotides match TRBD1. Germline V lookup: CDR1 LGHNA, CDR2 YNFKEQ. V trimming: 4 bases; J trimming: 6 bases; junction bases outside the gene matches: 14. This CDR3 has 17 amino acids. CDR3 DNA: TGTGCCAGCAGCCCCCCTCTAGGACAGGGGAGGGGGGATACGCAGTATTTT. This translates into CASSPPLGQGRGDTQYF.

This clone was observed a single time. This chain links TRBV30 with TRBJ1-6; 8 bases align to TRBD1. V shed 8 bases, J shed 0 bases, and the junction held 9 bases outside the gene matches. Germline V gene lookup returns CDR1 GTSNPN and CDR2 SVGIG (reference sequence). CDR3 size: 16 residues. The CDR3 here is CAGYTGGSSYNSPLHF. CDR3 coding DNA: TGTGCCGGATATACAGGGGGGAGCTCCTATAATTCACCCCTCCACTTT.

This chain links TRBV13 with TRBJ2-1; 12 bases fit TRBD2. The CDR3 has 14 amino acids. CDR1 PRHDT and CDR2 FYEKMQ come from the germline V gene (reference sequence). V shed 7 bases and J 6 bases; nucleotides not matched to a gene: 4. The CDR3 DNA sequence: TGTGCCAGCAAAAGGACTAGCGGGATCAATGAGCAGTTCTTC. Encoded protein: CASKRTSGINEQFF. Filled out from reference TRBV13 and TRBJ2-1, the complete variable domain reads AAGVIQSPRHLIKEKRETATLKCYPIPRHDTVYWYQQGPGQDPQFLISFYEKMQSDKGSIPDRFSAQQFSDYHSELNMSSLELGDSALYFCASKRTSGINEQFFGPGTRLTVL.